This T cell receptor (beta chain) was documented in a study of blood T cell repertoires in COVID-19. The overall study: Some COVID-19 samples were acute and others convalescent; all came from the United States, Italy and Spain.

Germline CDR1 and CDR2: LNHDA and SQIVND (reference sequence). The CDR3 consists of 16 residues. Trimming took off 7 bases at V and 0 bases at J, with 13 bases between the two ends. Original data processing: Reference gene primers were amplified, and this amplification served to estimate nucleated cell counts. Assay: immunoSEQ multiplex PCR; the TCRdb copy retains only in-frame clones and omits some. V, J and clone size derive from that table, while D and trimming were established from the DNA sequence. This sample has under 200,000 clones; roughly three quarters occur once, and the top ten carry under 7%. Followed longitudinally, the Seattle patients had been enrolled during active infection.

The specimen sequenced was peripheral blood. The chain carries TRBV19 and TRBJ1-6; D remains unclear. The receptor comes from a middle-aged woman with COVID-19, enrolled during active disease. Here the CDR3 DNA reads TGTGCCAGTACTTCCGACGGGAGCTCCTATAATTCACCCCTCCACTTT. Translated: CASTSDGSSYNSPLHF.